A single sample is the source of the 28 T cell receptor beta chains below, sequenced in a study of prognosis after radiotherapy for stage I lung cancer. The genomic DNA TCR beta CDR3 region underwent two rounds of multiplex PCR. The first round of PCR was done with primers that matched each TRBV and TRBJ gene. TCRdb redid the calling of the multiplex PCR reads with MiXCR, one entry per CDR3 protein. The sample records around 59,000 distinct CDR3 sequences, roughly 29% being singletons. Sequencing was performed on PBMCs, taken before or after stereotactic body radiation therapy (not recorded which). The receptors were sampled from a donor aged 50 or older with non-small cell lung cancer.

At least ten counts were recorded for this clonotype. The chain recombines TRBV20-1 with TRBJ2-1, with 7 positions matching TRBD2. CDR3 length: 13 amino acids. Germline-derived CDR1 and CDR2 are DFQATT and SNEGSKA (reference sequence). Unmatched junction bases numbered 1, after V lost 2 bases and J lost 3 bases. For the CDR3, the DNA is TGCAGTGCTAGACGGGGGGTCTACAATGAGCAGTTCTTC. Translating gives CSARRGVYNEQFF.

For this clonotype: Only one base separates this from a far larger clonotype, so it likely reflects a read error. The gene calls are TRBV6-9 and TRBJ2-7; a weak D match, TRBD2 (5 bases). The germline gives CDR1 MNHGY, CDR2 SVAAGI. The CDR3 totals 15 residues. With 6 bases removed from V and 4 bases from J, the gap between germline ends came to 19 bases. DNA of the CDR3: TGTGCCAGCAGGGACCTGGGCGGGTGGGGTTACGAGCAGTACTTC. Translation gives CASRDLGGWGYEQYF.

This clonotype was found many times. The chain couples TRBV3-1 to TRBJ2-1, with 10 bases matching TRBD2. The CDR3 loop spans 15 amino acids. The germline V gene has CDR1 LGHDT and CDR2 YNNKEL (reference sequence). After removal of 4 bases from V and 4 bases from J, the junction contained 4 bases not matched to a gene. The CDR3 loop reads CASSPLAGGYNEQFF. The CDR3 DNA reads as TGTGCCAGCAGCCCCTTAGCGGGGGGTTACAATGAGCAGTTCTTC.

This clonotype was counted at least ten times. The chain couples TRBV10-3 to TRBJ1-3; D not resolved. Per germline, CDR1 ENHRY and CDR2 SYGVKD. This CDR3 contains 14 residues. Trimming removed 5 bases at V and 9 bases at J, with 17 bases between. In DNA form, the CDR3 reads TGTGCCATCAGTACGTCAGCTTCGGGAGGCACCATATATTTT. This translates into CAISTSASGGTIYF.

This clonotype was counted at least ten times. The rearrangement uses TRBV18 and TRBJ1-6, with a tentative D call TRBD1 (6 bases). There are 15 residues in the CDR3. Between the trimmed V and J ends, which lost 4 bases and 6 bases, there was a span of 13 bases. Looked up from germline, CDR1 is KGHSH and CDR2 is LQKENI. CDR3 nucleotide sequence: TGTGCCAGCTCACGACTACAGGGTGCTAATTCACCCCTCCACTTT. Translation gives CASSRLQGANSPLHF.

The chain carries TRBV11-2 and TRBJ2-3, with 7 positions matching TRBD2. The CDR3 totals 16 residues. The junction had 11 bases not matched to a gene; V was cut back by 2 bases and J by 6 bases. CDR1 SGHAT and CDR2 FQNNGV come from the germline V gene. The CDR3 loop reads CASSLNWGGIGDTQYF. In DNA, the CDR3 is TGTGCCAGCAGCTTAAACTGGGGGGGGATAGGTGATACGCAGTATTTT.

The table lists this clonotype with many counts. The V gene is TRBV10-3, the J gene TRBJ2-3, with a tentative D call TRBD2 (6 bases). The V end lost 2 bases, the J end lost 5 bases, and 8 bases lay between the germline ends. The CDR3 consists of 13 residues. Germline values: CDR1 ENHRY, CDR2 SYGVKD. For the CDR3, the DNA is TGTGCCATCAGTGAGGGGGGAGGAGATACGCAGTATTTT. This translates into CAISEGGGDTQYF.

This clonotype has at least ten counts. V is TRBV20-1 and J is TRBJ2-2; 7 bases map to TRBD1. The CDR3 has 13 amino acids. CDR1 DFQATT and CDR2 SNEGSKA come from the germline V gene (reference sequence). J gave up 4 bases and V 3 bases, and 2 bases lay outside the gene matches. DNA of the CDR3: TGCAGTGCTAGGGCAGGGGGCACCGGGGAGCTGTTTTTT. It yields the protein CSARAGGTGELFF.

This clonotype appeared many times. The V gene is TRBV2, the J gene TRBJ2-7, with D perhaps being TRBD1 or TRBD2 (7 bases each). Germline-derived CDR1 and CDR2 are SNHLY and FYNNEI. V shed 10 bases and J shed 5 bases, with 21 bases lying between them. The CDR3 spans 14 residues. CDR3 nucleotide sequence: TGTGCCACGTCTAAATCCAGGGGGGGGAACGAGCAGTACTTC. Translation: CATSKSRGGNEQYF.

This clonotype was seen only a few times. Given a much more abundant clone one base away, this may be a read error. The genes are TRBV4-3 and TRBJ1-6; D is undetermined. CDR3 length: 13 amino acids. Germline CDR1 reads LGHNA; CDR2 reads YSLEER. DNA for the CDR3: TGCGCCAGCAGACAAGCGGAAAGGTCACCCCTCCACTTT. As protein: CASRQAERSPLHF.

The chain is built from TRBV6-1 and TRBJ2-1, with D tentatively TRBD2 (6 bases). Trimming removed 8 bases from V and 3 bases from J, with 17 bases in between. There are 15 residues in the CDR3. Germline CDR1 is MNHNS and CDR2 is SASEGT. The CDR3 reads CASPRGGAIYNEQFF. The CDR3 region has the DNA TGTGCCAGCCCCCGTGGAGGGGCAATCTACAATGAGCAGTTCTTC.

There are many counts of this clonotype. This sequence joins TRBV12-3 or TRBV12-4 and TRBJ2-7; 8 bases are a match to TRBD1. V was pared by 5 bases and J by 3 bases, with 3 bases of the junction left unmatched. The CDR3 length is 13 residues. Here the CDR3 reads CASSPTGGYEQYF. DNA of the CDR3: TGTGCCAGCAGTCCTACAGGGGGCTACGAGCAGTACTTC.

This clonotype was observed at least ten times. The chain combines TRBV5-1 with TRBJ2-1; 9 positions match TRBD1. The CDR3 runs to 15 residues. V trimming: 5 bases; J trimming: 4 bases; junction bases outside the gene matches: 7. The germline CDR1 and CDR2 sequences are SGHRS and YFSETQ. The CDR3 region has the DNA TGCGCCAGCAGTCCAACCGGGACAGGGTACAATGAGCAGTTCTTC. Protein: CASSPTGTGYNEQFF.

This clonotype was counted ten times or more. V is TRBV5-1 and J is TRBJ1-1, with TRBD1 identical over 7 bases. CDR3 length: 14 residues. V lost 4 bases to trimming and J lost 6 bases; unmatched junction nucleotides: 9. The V gene's germline CDR1 is SGHRS and CDR2 YFSETQ. In DNA form, the CDR3 reads TGCGCCAGCAGCGCCGGACAGGCGATTTCTGAAGCTTTCTTT. Translation gives CASSAGQAISEAFF.

This clonotype came up many times. The rearrangement uses TRBV19 and TRBJ1-5; D not resolved. Trimming left V 5 bases short and J 3 bases short, with 8 bases between. The germline V gene has CDR1 LNHDA and CDR2 SQIVND (reference sequence). This CDR3 is 13 amino acids long. DNA of the CDR3: TGTGCCAGTAGTGATACGGACAATCAGCCCCAGCATTTT. It is translated as CASSDTDNQPQHF.

This clonotype was recorded at least ten times. V usage is TRBV6-1 and J usage is TRBJ2-1; TRBD2 agrees at 8 bases. There are 15 residues in the CDR3. Germline CDR1 is MNHNS and CDR2 is SASEGT. V gave up 11 bases and J gave up 0 bases; unmatched junction bases: 9. The chain's CDR3 is CAPAKAGGSYNEQFF. As DNA, the CDR3 is TGTGCCCCCGCCAAGGCGGGGGGCTCCTACAATGAGCAGTTCTTC.

Worth noting for this clonotype: One end of the junction fails to match germline, which may point to a read error. The chain recombines TRBV12-3 or TRBV12-4 with TRBJ1-6; D uncertain. The CDR3 covers 13 residues. The CDR3 DNA is TGTGCCAGCAGTTTAGGGATCAATTCACCCCTCAACTTC. Translation gives CASSLGINSPLNF.

The chain is built from TRBV19 and TRBJ2-1, with TRBD2 matching over 11 bases. CDR3 size: 13 residues. CDR1 and CDR2 (germline): LNHDA, SQIVND (reference sequence). J was trimmed by 10 bases and V by 4 bases; bases with no gene match: 3. CDR3 nucleotides: TGTGCCAGTAGTAATAGCGGGGGGGACGAGCAGTTCTTC. This sequence encodes CASSNSGGDEQFF.

This clonotype was picked up many times. The chain combines TRBV7-2 with TRBJ2-3; D possibly uses TRBD1 or TRBD2 (5 bases each). Between the trimmed V and J ends, which lost 5 bases and 1 base, there was a span of 13 bases. In germline, CDR1 is SGHTA, CDR2 FQGNSA. The CDR3 covers 15 residues. Written as DNA, the CDR3 is TGTGCCAGCAGCCCTGAGGGGACCCGCACAGATACGCAGTATTTT. This sequence encodes CASSPEGTRTDTQYF.

In regard to this clonotype: One junction end disagrees with the germline gene, perhaps due to a read error. This chain links TRBV6-2 or TRBV6-3 with TRBJ2-3; D perhaps matches TRBD1 (6 bases). This CDR3 has 17 amino acids. Germline assignment: CDR1 MNHEY and CDR2 SVGEGT. CDR3 sequence reads: CASRSPPVRGYADTRYF. CDR3 sequence (DNA): TGTGCCAGCAGATCCCCCCCGGTCAGGGGTTATGCAGATACGCGGTATTTT.

This clonotype has a count of ten or more. The chain carries TRBV3-1 and TRBJ1-2; D gene unclear. V lost 1 base and J lost 8, with 11 bases in between. The CDR3 totals 13 residues. CDR1 and CDR2 from the germline V gene are LGHDT and YNNKEL (reference sequence). The CDR3 sequence is CASSQAGGWGYTF. The CDR3 nucleotides read TGTGCCAGCAGCCAAGCGGGTGGATGGGGCTACACCTTC.

This clonotype has at least ten counts. The chain has TRBV11-2 and TRBJ1-1; D unclear. Germline V gene sequence: CDR1 SGHAT, CDR2 FQNNGV. Between the trimmed V and J ends, which lost 5 bases and 3 bases, there was a span of 10 bases. This CDR3 is built from 13 residues. DNA of the CDR3: TGTGCCAGCAGCCTTACCGGGGACACTGAAGCTTTCTTT. This encodes CASSLTGDTEAFF.

There are many counts of this clonotype. The chain joins TRBV6-1 to TRBJ2-7; 9 bases align to TRBD1. This CDR3 spans 17 amino acids. Germline V lookup: CDR1 MNHNS, CDR2 SASEGT. The ends lost 7 bases at V and 1 base at J; junction bases unmatched: 14. The CDR3 region is CASTPFPPGTGSYEQYF. CDR3 sequence (DNA): TGTGCCAGCACCCCCTTTCCCCCCGGGACAGGGTCCTACGAGCAGTACTTC.

This clonotype has at least ten counts. The genes are TRBV19 and TRBJ2-2; no clear D. Germline V gene data show CDR1 as LNHDA and CDR2 as SQIVND (reference sequence). V was cut by 7 bases and J by 2 bases, with 11 bases left in between. The CDR3 length is 14 residues. This CDR3 is CASIGVVNTGELFF. The CDR3 DNA reads as TGTGCCAGTATTGGGGTCGTCAACACCGGGGAGCTGTTTTTT.

This clonotype was seen only a few times. One junction end disagrees with the germline gene, perhaps due to a read error. CDR3 protein: CASSQDYPGRYYNPPLHF. The CDR3 nucleotides read TGTGCCAGCAGCCAAGATTATCCGGGCAGGTACTATAATCCACCCCTCCACTTT. V usage is TRBV3-1 and J usage is TRBJ1-6, with D hard to call. The germline V gene has CDR1 LGHDT and CDR2 YNNKEL (reference sequence). CDR3 length: 18 amino acids.

Ten or more counts support this clonotype. The rearrangement uses TRBV3-1 and TRBJ1-2; 10 bases map to TRBD1. The CDR3 runs 15 residues. The trim removed 5 bases at V and 5 bases at J, leaving 8 bases unmatched. The V gene's germline CDR1 is LGHDT and CDR2 YNNKEL (reference sequence). In DNA, the CDR3 is TGTGCCAGCAGCAACGGGGACAGGGGTCGGTATGGCTACACCTTC. Translated, it gives CASSNGDRGRYGYTF.

This clonotype was recorded at least ten times. The chain joins TRBV20-1 to TRBJ1-5; D call uncertain. V was cut by 4 bases and J by 2 bases, with 6 bases left in between. CDR3 length: 12 amino acids. Per the germline V gene, CDR1 is DFQATT and CDR2 is SNEGSKA (reference sequence). The DNA for the CDR3 is TGCAGTGCTACCGGTCGCAATCAGCCCCAGCATTTT. Translation: CSATGRNQPQHF.

Ten or more counts support this clonotype. The rearrangement links TRBV5-8 to TRBJ2-1; D may be TRBD2 (6 bases). Trimming removed 0 bases at V and 7 bases at J, with 11 bases between. The germline V gene has CDR1 SGHTS and CDR2 YDEGEE. CDR3 length: 14 amino acids. This CDR3 is CASSLVGAGNEQFF. The CDR3 bases are TGTGCCAGCAGCTTGGTAGGGGCGGGGAATGAGCAGTTCTTC.